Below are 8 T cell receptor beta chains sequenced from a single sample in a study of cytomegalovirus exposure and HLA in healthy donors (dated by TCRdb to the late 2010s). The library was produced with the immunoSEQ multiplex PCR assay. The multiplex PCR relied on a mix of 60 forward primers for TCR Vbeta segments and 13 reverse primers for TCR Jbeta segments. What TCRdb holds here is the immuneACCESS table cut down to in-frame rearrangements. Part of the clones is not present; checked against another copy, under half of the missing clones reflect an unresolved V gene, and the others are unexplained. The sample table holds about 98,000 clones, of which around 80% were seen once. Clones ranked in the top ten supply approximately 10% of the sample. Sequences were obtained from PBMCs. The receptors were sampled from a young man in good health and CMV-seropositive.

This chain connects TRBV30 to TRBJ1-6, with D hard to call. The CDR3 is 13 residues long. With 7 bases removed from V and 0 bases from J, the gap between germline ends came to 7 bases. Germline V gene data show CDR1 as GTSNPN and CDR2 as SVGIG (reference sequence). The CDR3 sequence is CASRDSYNSPLHF. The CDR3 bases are TGTGCCTCCCGGGACTCCTATAATTCACCCCTCCACTTT.

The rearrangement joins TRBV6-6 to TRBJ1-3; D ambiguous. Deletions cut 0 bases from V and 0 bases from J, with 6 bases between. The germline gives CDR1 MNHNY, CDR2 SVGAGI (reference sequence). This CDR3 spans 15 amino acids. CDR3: CASSYSADSGNTIYF. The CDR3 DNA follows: TGTGCCAGCAGTTACTCGGCAGACTCTGGAAACACCATATATTTT.

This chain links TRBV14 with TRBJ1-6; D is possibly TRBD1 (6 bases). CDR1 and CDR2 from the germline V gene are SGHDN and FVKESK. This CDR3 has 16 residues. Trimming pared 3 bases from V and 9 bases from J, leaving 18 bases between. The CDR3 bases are TGTGCCAGCAGCCACGAACAACAGGGTCGTTTTTCACCCCTCCACTTT. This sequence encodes CASSHEQQGRFSPLHF.

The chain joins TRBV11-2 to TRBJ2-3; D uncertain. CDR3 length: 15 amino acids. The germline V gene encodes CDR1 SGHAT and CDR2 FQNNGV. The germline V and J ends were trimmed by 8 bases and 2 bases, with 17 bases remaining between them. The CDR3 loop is CASEETGSYTDTQYF. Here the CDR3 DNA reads TGTGCCAGCGAGGAGACCGGGTCGTACACAGATACGCAGTATTTT.

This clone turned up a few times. CDR3 nucleotides: TGCAGCCCCATTTGTTTGACAGGGGAGGGCACAGATACGCAGTATTTT. This encodes CSPICLTGEGTDTQYF. The chain is built from TRBV29-1 and TRBJ2-3, with 8 positions matching TRBD1. The CDR3 runs 16 residues. With 8 bases clipped from V and 1 base from J, the junction kept 14 bases outside the gene matches. Per germline, CDR1 SQVTM and CDR2 ANQGSEA.

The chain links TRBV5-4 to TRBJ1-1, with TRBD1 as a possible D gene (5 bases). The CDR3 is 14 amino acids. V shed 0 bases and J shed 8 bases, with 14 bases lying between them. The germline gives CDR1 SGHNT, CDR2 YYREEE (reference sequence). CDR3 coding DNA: TGTGCCAGCAGCTTGGATCAGGGAACAATAGAAGCTTTCTTT. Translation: CASSLDQGTIEAFF.

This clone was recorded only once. CDR3 sequence (DNA): TGTGCCAGCAGTTTAACAGGTCTCAATCAGCCCCAGCATTTT. Translated, it gives CASSLTGLNQPQHF. This sequence joins TRBV27 and TRBJ1-5; perhaps TRBD1 as D (5 bases). This CDR3 contains 14 residues. Germline CDR1 reads MNHEY; CDR2 reads SMNVEV (reference sequence). Trimming pared 2 bases from V and 3 bases from J, leaving 8 bases between.

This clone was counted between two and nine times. Written as DNA, the CDR3 is TGTGCCAGCAGCATGTGGGGACAGAGTAATTCACCCCTCCACTTT. Its translation: CASSMWGQSNSPLHF. The chain couples TRBV6-4 to TRBJ1-6; the match to TRBD1 covers 7 bases. Germline CDR1 MRHNA, CDR2 SNTAGT. The trim removed 6 bases at V and 6 bases at J, leaving 8 bases unmatched. This CDR3 region has 15 residues.